Sequencing of this T cell receptor beta chain was carried out in a study of graft-versus-host responses after intestinal transplantation (dated by TCRdb to about 2021). About the study as a whole: Multivisceral, liver-intestinal, or isolated intestinal transplants were received by the recipients. Every recipient was given anti-thymocyte globulin induction, followed by around three years of maintenance tacrolimus and steroids. Bulk TCR-beta CDR3 sequencing was used to track graft-versus-host and host-versus-graft alloreactive T cell clones in the graft, circulation and bone marrow after intestinal transplantation. Alloreactive clones were identified by sequencing pre-transplant mixed lymphocyte reaction products and comparing these products with unstimulated pre-transplant donor and recipient T cells. A cohort of about 26 intestinal transplant recipients, including one retransplant, was enrolled, and a few patients lacking pretransplant specimens were excluded. A peak of at least 4% donor T cells among recipient peripheral blood mononuclear cells was the definition used for donor T cell macrochimerism. Rather than going through the commercial service, samples from a few later patients were sequenced in-house on an Illumina MiSeq and processed with MiXCR. The paper's findings and limits, for the study overall: Early after transplant, peak levels of circulating GvH clones were associated with declines in HvG clones. GvH clones were detected in recipient bone marrow, and some of these GvH clones were observed earlier in ileal mucosa or blood, consistent with an intestinal mucosal origin. High GvH to HvG T cell clonal ratios were observed in the allografts of patients with donor T cell macrochimerism. Conclusions were limited by the relatively low number and heterogeneity of intestinal transplant patients.

Per the publication, the time point label means: cells obtained before transplantation from donor or recipient. CD3+CD4+ and CD3+CD8+ populations were FACS-sorted from unstimulated pre-transplant donor and recipient cells taken from spleen or lymph nodes. V has 4 bases trimmed and J has 4 bases trimmed; junction bases matching no gene number 4. The CDR3 has 15 amino acids, counting the end cysteine and phenylalanine. The sequence is cut down to CDR3 DNA, 45 bases in frame from base 1. CDR1 is given as SGDLS and CDR2 as YYNGEE, both from the germline V gene. Receptor amplification or capture employed the immunoSEQ multiplex PCR assay. For most patients, genomic DNA was isolated with the Qiagen DNeasy Blood and Tissue Kit and shipped frozen to Adaptive Biotechnologies for TCR sequencing. High-throughput TCR-beta CDR3 sequencing of genomic DNA from most patients was performed by Adaptive Biotechnologies. The authors' pipeline ran thus. TCR sequencing data were retrieved from Adaptive's ImmunoSEQ software for more than 15 patients, whereas three other patients were processed with MiXCR and VDJtools. To correct CD4 versus CD8 sorting errors, sequences present in both subsets at a frequency ratio below 5:1 were removed. Because the origin of CDR3 nucleotide sequences shared between donor and recipient could not be assigned, those sequences were removed. Alloreactive clones required at least 2-fold expansion over unstimulated cells and minimum CFSE-low frequency of 0.002% (template counts) or 0.001% (read counts). Clones were considered mappable if detected in sequenced pre-transplant spleen, lymph node, or MLR CFSE-low populations of the donor or recipient. The cumulative frequency of alloreactive clones was calculated as a percentage of all sequences, weighted by copy number. Imported from immuneACCESS, the table was reduced by TCRdb to in-frame sequences with V and J called. These copies leave out some clones; in studies compared against another copy, an unresolved V gene accounts for under half, and the cause of the remainder is not known. V and J calls and clone size are copied from that table; D and trimming were computed from the DNA. For this sample the table gives 90,000 to 150,000 clones, of which 95% were detected only once. About 3.3% of the sample goes to the ten largest clones.

For this clone: Its cognate antigen has yet to be identified. Base qualities are not recorded, but no much larger clone differs from it by a single base.

This receptor was obtained from a human donor who received an intestinal transplant. The sample here was unstimulated CD8+ T cells sorted from spleen or lymph node cells, taken before intestinal transplant. This chain joins TRBV9 to TRBJ2-1, and TRBD2 aligns with 11 junction nucleotides. CDR3 loop: CASSLGLAVYNEQFF. Here is the DNA: TGTGCCAGCAGCTTGGGACTAGCGGTTTACAATGAGCAGTTCTTC.